Listed here are 27 T cell receptor beta chains from one sample, sequenced in a study of T cells in Graves' hyperthyroidism and ophthalmopathy. Amplification yielded TCR beta CDR3 regions, with RNA transcripts as the source. HTBI primers were used for first-round RT-PCR of the TCR CDR3. TCRdb passed the multiplex PCR reads through MiXCR, listing each CDR3 protein once. The data show around 570,000 distinct CDR3 sequences, with 15% to 20% seen just once and over 45% held by the top ten. The sample comprised blood. The receptors shown here come from a man aged 35 to 55 with Graves' ophthalmopathy.

The J gene is TRBJ2-3, the V gene TRBV7-2; 9 positions agree with TRBD2. V lost 4 bases and J lost 2; bases outside the gene matches: 4. The CDR3 totals 15 residues. The germline V gene encodes CDR1 SGHTA and CDR2 FQGNSA. CDR3 sequence reads: CASSSPSGTTDTQYF. The CDR3 region has the DNA TGTGCCAGCAGCTCCCCTAGCGGGACCACAGATACGCAGTATTTT.

This clonotype has just a few counts. This chain links TRBV28 with TRBJ2-7; D not resolved. This CDR3 contains 14 residues. V was shortened by 1 base and J by 0 bases, with 7 bases between the two germline ends. Germline V gene sequence: CDR1 MDHEN, CDR2 SYDVKM. CDR3 sequence reads: CASSLSVRSYEQYF. In DNA form, the CDR3 reads TGTGCCAGCAGTTTATCGGTACGCTCCTACGAGCAGTACTTC. The variable domain in full, with the rest retrieved from reference TRBV28 and TRBJ2-7, is DVKVTQSSRYLVKRTGEKVFLECVQDMDHENMFWYRQDPGLGLRLIYFSYDVKMKEKGDIPEGYSVSREKKERFSLILESASTNQTSMYLCASSLSVRSYEQYFGPGTRLTVT.

This clonotype was recorded at least ten times. The chain employs TRBV27 and TRBJ2-5; D remains ambiguous. Trimming cost V 4 bases and J 2 bases, with 17 bases left between them. Germline CDR1 and CDR2: MNHEY and SMNVEV (reference sequence). This CDR3 is 16 amino acids long. CDR3 residues: CASSYALDTQQETQYF. The CDR3 DNA sequence: TGTGCCAGCAGTTACGCCCTCGACACCCAACAAGAGACCCAGTACTTC.

In this sample, this clonotype turned up a few times. The chain uses TRBV4-3 and TRBJ2-7; D possibly corresponds to TRBD2 (6 bases). The CDR3 extends over 16 amino acids. Germline V gives CDR1 LGHNA, CDR2 YSLEER. V was pared by 1 base and J by 1 base, with 14 bases between. The CDR3 loop reads CASSQVVAGPSYEQYF. The CDR3 DNA sequence: TGCGCCAGCAGCCAAGTGGTGGCGGGGCCATCCTACGAGCAGTACTTC.

This clonotype was seen only a few times. The chain joins TRBV7-3 to TRBJ2-3; TRBD2 matches at 7 bases. With 4 bases clipped from V and 0 bases from J, the junction kept 10 bases outside the gene matches. The CDR3 runs 17 residues. The V gene's germline CDR1 is SGHTA and CDR2 FQGTGA. CDR3 DNA: TGTGCCAGCAGCTCACGAGGGAGCGGGGCTAGCACAGATACGCAGTATTTT. Translation gives CASSSRGSGASTDTQYF.

A few counts support this clonotype. The J gene is TRBJ2-5, the V gene TRBV12-3 or TRBV12-4; D gene ambiguous. CDR3 length equals 13 residues. Trimming cost V 10 bases and J 1 base, with 13 bases left between them. CDR3 nucleotide sequence: TGTGCCATCGGCTTGGGCACCCAAGAGACCCAGTACTTC. This encodes CAIGLGTQETQYF.

Regarding this clonotype: Since a much larger clone is just one base distant, this may be a read error. This sequence joins TRBV20-1 and TRBJ2-7; weak D call: TRBD1 (7 bases). The length of the CDR3 is 13 residues. CDR1 DFQATT and CDR2 SNEGSKA come from the germline V gene (reference sequence). The CDR3 region has the DNA TGCAATGCTAGTTACTCACAGGGGAGGGAGCAGTACTTC. Translation: CNASYSQGREQYF.

The chain joins TRBV7-9 to TRBJ2-2, with D maybe TRBD1 (6 bases). CDR3 length: 20 residues. V gave up 2 bases and J gave up 0 bases, with 22 bases separating them. The germline V gene has CDR1 SEHNR and CDR2 FQNEAQ (reference sequence). DNA for the CDR3: TGTGCCAGCAGCTTATTTTTGGGGGCCCGCCAATACGCGAACACCGGGGAGCTGTTTTTT. Its protein is CASSLFLGARQYANTGELFF.

The genes are TRBV5-1 and TRBJ1-6; unclear D gene. V was shortened by 0 bases and J by 5 bases, with 6 bases between the two germline ends. Germline values: CDR1 SGHRS, CDR2 YFSETQ. CDR3 length: 14 residues. CDR3 region: CASSLVGDNSPLHF. The CDR3 DNA is TGCGCCAGCAGCTTGGTGGGAGATAATTCACCCCTCCACTTT.

There are a few counts of this clonotype. This chain joins TRBV9 and TRBJ1-2; maybe TRBD1 (6 bases). The V end was cut by 6 bases, the J end by 4 bases, with 13 bases between. Germline V gene sequence: CDR1 SGDLS, CDR2 YYNGEE. The CDR3 covers 13 residues. The CDR3 spells CASTMGGAYGYTF. CDR3 nucleotide sequence: TGTGCCAGCACTATGGGGGGGGCCTATGGCTACACCTTC.

To note about this clonotype: With a much larger clone just one base away, this may be a read error. Given the absence of the conserved phenylalanine or tryptophan at the CDR3 end, a read error is likely. The chain links TRBV12-3 or TRBV12-4 to TRBJ1-1; 8 nucleotides align to TRBD1. J gave up 9 bases and V 5 bases, and 23 bases lay outside the gene matches. The CDR3 is 18 residues long. CDR3 sequence: CASSPDFRKDREGTKAFL. In DNA, the CDR3 is TGTGCCAGCAGTCCCGACTTCCGCAAGGACAGGGAGGGAACTAAAGCTTTCCTT.

V gene TRBV25-1 combines with J gene TRBJ2-1; D gene unclear. This CDR3 comprises 13 residues. The germline V gene has CDR1 MGHDK and CDR2 SYGVNS. Between the trimmed V and J ends, which lost 0 bases and 0 bases, there was a span of 0 bases. CDR3 nucleotide sequence: TGTGCCAGCAGTGAATACTCCTACAATGAGCAGTTCTTC. This translates into CASSEYSYNEQFF.

At least ten counts were recorded for this clonotype. This chain connects TRBV2 to TRBJ1-1; a weak D match, TRBD1 (5 bases). The CDR3 consists of 13 residues. Germline values: CDR1 SNHLY, CDR2 FYNNEI. V dropped 4 bases and J dropped 1 base, with 7 bases sitting between them. CDR3 nucleotides: TGTGCCAGCAGTGGGGACCAGAACACTGAAGCTTTCTTT. It specifies CASSGDQNTEAFF.

This clonotype was recorded at least ten times. This chain uses TRBV3-1 with TRBJ1-4; 8 nucleotides line up with TRBD1. This CDR3 is 14 amino acids long. The junction had 3 bases not matched to a gene; V was cut back by 2 bases and J by 7 bases. Germline CDR1 reads LGHDT; CDR2 reads YNNKEL (reference sequence). CDR3 sequence: CASSQTGGTEKLFF. For the CDR3, the DNA is TGTGCCAGCAGCCAAACAGGGGGAACTGAAAAACTGTTTTTT. The full variable domain, with the rest looked up from reference TRBV3-1 and TRBJ1-4, is DTAVSQTPKYLVTQMGNDKSIKCEQNLGHDTMYWYKQDSKKFLKIMFSYNNKELIINETVPNRFSPKSPDKAHLNLHINSLELGDSAVYFCASSQTGGTEKLFFGSGTQLSVL.

Worth noting for this clonotype: A much larger clone is a single base away; this may be a read error. The gene calls are TRBV12-3 or TRBV12-4 and TRBJ2-5; TRBD2 aligns across 9 bases. The CDR3 consists of 15 residues. CDR3 residues: CAGSFLAGWQETQYF. In nucleotides, the CDR3 is TGTGCCGGCAGTTTCCTAGCGGGATGGCAAGAGACCCAGTACTTC.

This chain joins TRBV27 and TRBJ2-1, with D perhaps assigned TRBD1 or TRBD2 (5 bases each). CDR1 and CDR2 (germline): MNHEY, SMNVEV (reference sequence). This CDR3 is 14 amino acids long. V gave up 3 bases and J gave up 1 base, with 7 bases separating them. The CDR3 loop reads CASSFEGSYNEQFF. The CDR3 DNA reads as TGTGCCAGCAGTTTTGAGGGGTCCTACAATGAGCAGTTCTTC.

In this sample, this clonotype turned up a few times. The rearrangement links TRBV20-1 to TRBJ1-2; unclear D gene. V gave up 4 bases and J gave up 4 bases, with 13 bases separating them. Germline V CDR1 and CDR2: DFQATT, SNEGSKA (reference sequence). This CDR3 is 13 amino acids long. The CDR3 DNA sequence: TGCAGTGCTACCCCGCAGGCGGGCTATGGCTACACCTTC. This gives the protein CSATPQAGYGYTF.

This clonotype was seen only a few times. The chain joins TRBV5-6 to TRBJ2-1; 9 bases are shared with TRBD1. This CDR3 has 16 residues. The germline CDR1 and CDR2 sequences are SGHDT and YYEEEE. Trimming removed 0 bases from V and 6 bases from J; junction bases left unmatched: 7. The CDR3 loop is CASSLVGQGFSNEQFF. DNA for the CDR3: TGTGCCAGCAGCTTGGTAGGACAGGGGTTCAGCAATGAGCAGTTCTTC. The full variable domain, its missing parts supplied by reference TRBV5-6 and TRBJ2-1, is DAGVTQSPTHLIKTRGQQVTLRCSPKSGHDTVSWYQQALGQGPQFIFQYYEEEERQRGNFPDRFSGHQFPNYSSELNVNALLLGDSALYLCASSLVGQGFSNEQFFGPGTRLTVL.

This clonotype is a singleton in its sample. The chain recombines TRBV6-1 with TRBJ1-3; TRBD1 is a possible D gene (6 bases). The CDR3 sequence is 14 residues long. V shed 8 bases and J shed 2 bases, with 13 bases lying between them. Germline V gene data show CDR1 as MNHNS and CDR2 as SASEGT. CDR3 sequence: CASHSGATGNTIYF. The CDR3 DNA follows: TGTGCCAGCCACTCAGGGGCTACTGGAAACACCATATATTTT.

This clonotype showed up just a few times. The chain has TRBV5-6 and TRBJ2-2, with D perhaps being TRBD1 or TRBD2 (5 bases each). Germline CDR1 is SGHDT and CDR2 is YYEEEE. The V end was cut by 1 base, the J end by 6 bases, with 7 bases between. This CDR3 is built from 13 residues. CDR3 sequence reads: CASSLWGSGELFF. As DNA, the CDR3 is TGTGCCAGCAGCTTGTGGGGGTCCGGGGAGCTGTTTTTT.

A word on this clonotype: This may be a read error: a much more frequent sequence differs by one nucleotide. The V and J genes are TRBV28 and TRBJ2-1; TRBD1 aligns across 10 bases. Germline V gives CDR1 MDHEN, CDR2 SYDVKM. This CDR3 has 19 amino acids. The CDR3 DNA reads TGTGCCAGCAGTTCGGACAGGGGGAAAAAGCGGAGCTCCTACAGTGAGCAGTTCTTC. Translation: CASSSDRGKKRSSYSEQFF.

This clonotype appeared many times. The V gene is TRBV2, the J gene TRBJ1-4; D may be TRBD1 (6 bases). The germline gives CDR1 SNHLY, CDR2 FYNNEI. V lost 5 bases and J lost 5, with 18 bases in between. The CDR3 length is 16 residues. This chain's CDR3 is CASSTAPGGQNEKLFF. As DNA, the CDR3 is TGTGCCAGCAGTACCGCTCCGGGGGGCCAAAATGAAAAACTGTTTTTT.

This clonotype was counted between two and nine times. This rearrangement joins TRBV7-2 to TRBJ2-5; D is undetermined. The ends were cut back, 5 bases at V and 0 bases at J, with 10 bases in the middle. There are 14 residues in the CDR3. Looked up from germline, CDR1 is SGHTA and CDR2 is FQGNSA. CDR3 in DNA: TGTGCCAGCAGCCGTTCTCGGGACCAAGAGACCCAGTACTTC. This codes for CASSRSRDQETQYF.

This clonotype was observed many times. CDR3: CASSYRTSGRAEQFF. The CDR3 DNA reads as TGTGCCAGCAGCTACCGGACTAGCGGGAGGGCCGAGCAGTTCTTC. The chain links TRBV7-9 to TRBJ2-1; 15 bases are a match to TRBD2. The V segment lost 4 bases and the J segment 10 bases; nucleotides outside the gene matches: 5. CDR1 SEHNR and CDR2 FQNEAQ come from the germline V gene (reference sequence). This CDR3 spans 15 amino acids.

This clonotype turned up a few times. The chain links TRBV20-1 to TRBJ2-5; 7 nucleotides line up with TRBD2. Unmatched junction bases numbered 19, after V lost 5 bases and J lost 4 bases. The CDR3 is 17 amino acids. The germline gives CDR1 DFQATT, CDR2 SNEGSKA (reference sequence). The CDR3 bases are TGCAGTGCTCCCGGGGTAGCGGGTGGCGTATTTTCAGAGACCCAGTACTTC. This encodes CSAPGVAGGVFSETQYF.

This clonotype has more than one count but fewer than ten. The chain recombines TRBV20-1 with TRBJ2-4, with D perhaps being TRBD1 or TRBD2 (5 bases each). The CDR3 is 14 residues long. Germline-derived CDR1 and CDR2 are DFQATT and SNEGSKA (reference sequence). V was cut by 6 bases and J by 0 bases, with 12 bases left in between. The CDR3, as DNA: TGCAGTGCGGTCCGGGACCTAGCCAAAAACATTCAGTACTTC. Protein: CSAVRDLAKNIQYF.

This clonotype was recorded many times. V is TRBV6-1 and J is TRBJ2-5, with 7 positions matching TRBD2. The CDR3 totals 16 residues. Trimming took 0 bases from V and 2 from J; bases not matched to a gene: 6. CDR1 and CDR2 from the germline V gene are MNHNS and SASEGT. Here the CDR3 reads CASSEAGGGIQETQYF. The DNA for the CDR3 is TGTGCCAGCAGTGAAGCCGGGGGAGGGATTCAAGAGACCCAGTACTTC.